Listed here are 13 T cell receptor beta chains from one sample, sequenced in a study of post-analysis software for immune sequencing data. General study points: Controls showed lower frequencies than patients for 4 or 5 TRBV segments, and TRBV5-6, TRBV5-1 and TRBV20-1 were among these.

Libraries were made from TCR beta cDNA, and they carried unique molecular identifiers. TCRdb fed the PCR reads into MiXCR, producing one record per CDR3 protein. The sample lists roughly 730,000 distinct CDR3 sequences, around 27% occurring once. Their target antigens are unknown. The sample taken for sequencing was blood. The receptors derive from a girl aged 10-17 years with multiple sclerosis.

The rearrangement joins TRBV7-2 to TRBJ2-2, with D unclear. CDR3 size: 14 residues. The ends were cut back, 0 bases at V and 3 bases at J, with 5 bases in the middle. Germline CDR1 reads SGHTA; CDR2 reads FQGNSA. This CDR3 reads CASSLAWDTGELFF. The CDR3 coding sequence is TGTGCCAGCAGCTTAGCGTGGGACACCGGGGAGCTGTTTTTT.

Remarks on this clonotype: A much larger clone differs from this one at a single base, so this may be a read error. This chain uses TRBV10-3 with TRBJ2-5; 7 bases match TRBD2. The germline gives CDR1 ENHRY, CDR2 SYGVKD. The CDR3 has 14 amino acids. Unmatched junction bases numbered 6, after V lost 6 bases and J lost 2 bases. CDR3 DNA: TGTGCCATCAGGGCGGGAGCCGGGCAAGAGACCCAGTACTTC. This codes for CAIRAGAGQETQYF.

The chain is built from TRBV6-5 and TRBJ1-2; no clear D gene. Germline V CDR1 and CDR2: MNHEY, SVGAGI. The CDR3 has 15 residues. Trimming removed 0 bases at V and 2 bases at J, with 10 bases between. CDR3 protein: CASSYSRGTNYGYTF. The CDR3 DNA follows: TGTGCCAGCAGTTACTCACGAGGCACGAACTATGGCTACACCTTC.

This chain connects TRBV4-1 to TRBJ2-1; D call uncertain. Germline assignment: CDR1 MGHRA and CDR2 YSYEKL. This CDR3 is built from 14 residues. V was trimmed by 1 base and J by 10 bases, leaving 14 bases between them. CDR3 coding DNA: TGCGCCAGCAGCCAAGGACTGCGGAACGGGGAGCAGTTCTTC. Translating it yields CASSQGLRNGEQFF.

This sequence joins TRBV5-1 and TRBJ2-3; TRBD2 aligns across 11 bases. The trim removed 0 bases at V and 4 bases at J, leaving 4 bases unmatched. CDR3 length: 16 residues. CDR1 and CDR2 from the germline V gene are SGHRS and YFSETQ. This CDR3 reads CASSLVVAGGSDTQYF. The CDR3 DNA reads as TGCGCCAGCAGCTTGGTGGTAGCGGGAGGGTCAGATACGCAGTATTTT.

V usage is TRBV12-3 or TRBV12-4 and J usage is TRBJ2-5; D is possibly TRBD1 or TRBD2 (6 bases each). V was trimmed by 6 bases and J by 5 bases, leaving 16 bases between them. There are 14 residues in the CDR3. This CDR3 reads CASSSVGGRETQYF. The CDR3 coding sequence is TGTGCCAGCAGCTCCGTTGGGGGGCGGGAGACCCAGTACTTC.

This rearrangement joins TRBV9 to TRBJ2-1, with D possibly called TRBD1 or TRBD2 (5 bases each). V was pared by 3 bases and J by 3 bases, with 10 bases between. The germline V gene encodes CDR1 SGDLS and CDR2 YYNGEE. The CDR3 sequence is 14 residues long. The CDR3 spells CASSAGTHYNEQFF. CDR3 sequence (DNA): TGTGCCAGCAGCGCCGGGACGCACTACAATGAGCAGTTCTTC. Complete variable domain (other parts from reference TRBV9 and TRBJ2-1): DSGVTQTPKHLITATGQRVTLRCSPRSGDLSVYWYQQSLDQGLQFLIQYYNGEERAKGNILERFSAQQFPDLHSELNLSSLELGDSALYFCASSAGTHYNEQFFGPGTRLTVL.

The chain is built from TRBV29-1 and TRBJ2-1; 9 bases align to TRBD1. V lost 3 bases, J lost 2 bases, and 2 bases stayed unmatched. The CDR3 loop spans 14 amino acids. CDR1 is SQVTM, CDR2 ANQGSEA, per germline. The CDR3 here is CSVEGTGPYNEQFF. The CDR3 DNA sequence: TGCAGCGTTGAGGGGACAGGGCCCTACAATGAGCAGTTCTTC.

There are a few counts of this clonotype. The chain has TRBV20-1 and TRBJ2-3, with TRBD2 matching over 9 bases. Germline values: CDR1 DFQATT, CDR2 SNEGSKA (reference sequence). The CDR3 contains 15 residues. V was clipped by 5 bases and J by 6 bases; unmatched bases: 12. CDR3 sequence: CSALRASGVRDTQYF. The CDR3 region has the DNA TGCAGTGCTCTAAGGGCTAGCGGGGTTCGTGATACGCAGTATTTT.

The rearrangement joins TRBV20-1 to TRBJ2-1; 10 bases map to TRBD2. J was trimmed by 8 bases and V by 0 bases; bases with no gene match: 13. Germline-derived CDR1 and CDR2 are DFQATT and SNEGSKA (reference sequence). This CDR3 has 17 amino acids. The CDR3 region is CSARDFRLASGSDEQFF. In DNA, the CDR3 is TGCAGTGCTAGAGATTTCAGGTTAGCTAGCGGGAGTGATGAGCAGTTCTTC.

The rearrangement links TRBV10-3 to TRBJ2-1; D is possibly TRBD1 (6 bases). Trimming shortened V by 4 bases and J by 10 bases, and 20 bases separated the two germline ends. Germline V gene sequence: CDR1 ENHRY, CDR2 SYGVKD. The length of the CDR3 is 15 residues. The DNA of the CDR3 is TGTGCCATCAGTGGGGGTAGAGGGGACACCTCGGAGCAGTTCTTC. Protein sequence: CAISGGRGDTSEQFF.

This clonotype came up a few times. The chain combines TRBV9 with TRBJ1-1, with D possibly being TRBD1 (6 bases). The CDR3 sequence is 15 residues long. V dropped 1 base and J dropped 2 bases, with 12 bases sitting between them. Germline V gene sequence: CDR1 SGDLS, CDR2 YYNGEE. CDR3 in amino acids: CASSVTGTLNTEAFF. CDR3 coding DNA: TGTGCCAGCAGCGTAACCGGGACACTAAACACTGAAGCTTTCTTT.

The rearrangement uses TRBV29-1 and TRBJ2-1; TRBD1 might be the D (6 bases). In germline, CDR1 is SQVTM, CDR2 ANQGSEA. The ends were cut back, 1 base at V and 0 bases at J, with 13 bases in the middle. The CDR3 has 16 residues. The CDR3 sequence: CSVEGPEDSSYNEQFF. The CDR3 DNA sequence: TGCAGCGTTGAAGGCCCAGAGGACAGCTCCTACAATGAGCAGTTCTTC.